Below, 14 T cell receptor beta chains from the same sample are listed, as sequenced in a study of cytomegalovirus exposure and HLA in healthy donors listed by TCRdb under 2017. The receptor library was made with the immunoSEQ multiplex PCR assay. TCRdb carries this immuneACCESS record with in-frame sequences only. Its versions omit some clonotypes, under half of them owing to an unresolved V gene in the studies checked, with the rest unexplained. Recorded for this sample are 200,000 to 300,000 clones; around 86% of them occurred a single time. Jointly, the top ten make up 1% to 1.5% of the sample. The sample consisted of PBMCs. The receptors derive from a woman under 40 in good health and CMV-seropositive.

The chain employs TRBV11-3 and TRBJ1-1, with 9 bases aligning to TRBD1. With V trimmed by 5 bases and J by 3 bases, 13 bases remained unmatched. Looked up from germline, CDR1 is SGHNT and CDR2 is YENEEA. The CDR3 consists of 17 residues. CDR3 protein: CASSPQGDRERDTEAFF. The CDR3, as DNA: TGTGCCAGCAGCCCCCAAGGGGACAGGGAGAGGGACACTGAAGCTTTCTTT.

The chain recombines TRBV30 with TRBJ2-2; 11 positions match TRBD2. The V segment lost 0 bases and the J segment 5 bases; nucleotides outside the gene matches: 14. CDR1 is GTSNPN and CDR2 is SVGIG in the germline V gene (reference sequence). The CDR3 length is 19 residues. CDR3 region: CAWSVLLNLAGGRTGELFF. The CDR3 DNA reads TGTGCCTGGAGTGTCCTGCTAAACTTAGCGGGAGGGCGGACCGGGGAGCTGTTTTTT.

The rearrangement joins TRBV5-4 to TRBJ2-7; 7 nucleotides match TRBD2. V gave up 6 bases and J gave up 3 bases; unmatched junction bases: 6. The CDR3 is made up of 13 amino acids. Looked up from germline, CDR1 is SGHNT and CDR2 is YYREEE (reference sequence). This chain's CDR3 is CASKAGENYEQYF. CDR3 nucleotide sequence: TGTGCCAGCAAGGCGGGAGAGAACTACGAGCAGTACTTC. Looking up the rest from reference TRBV5-4 and TRBJ2-7 gives the full variable domain: ETGVTQSPTHLIKTRGQQVTLRCSSQSGHNTVSWYQQALGQGPQFIFQYYREEENGRGNFPPRFSGLQFPNYSSELNVNALELDDSALYLCASKAGENYEQYFGPGTRLTVT.

The J gene is TRBJ2-5, the V gene TRBV27, with D possibly matching TRBD2 (6 bases). Germline values: CDR1 MNHEY, CDR2 SMNVEV (reference sequence). This CDR3 region has 13 residues. V was trimmed by 6 bases and J by 3 bases, leaving 11 bases between them. The CDR3 nucleotides are TGTGCCAGCAGCCGTAGCGGAAAAGAGACCCAGTACTTC. The encoded protein is CASSRSGKETQYF.

The table lists this clone with a few counts. The J gene is TRBJ2-5, the V gene TRBV20-1; D is possibly TRBD2 (6 bases). This CDR3 is 11 amino acids long. The germline V gene has CDR1 DFQATT and CDR2 SNEGSKA (reference sequence). Between the trimmed V and J ends, which lost 6 bases and 9 bases, there was a span of 14 bases. CDR3 bases: TGCAGTGCGCCTGGGTGGGAGGCCCAGTACTTC. Amino acid sequence: CSAPGWEAQYF.

This rearrangement joins TRBV6-5 to TRBJ1-1; a weak D match, TRBD1 (5 bases). V was trimmed by 5 bases and J by 1 base, leaving 11 bases between them. CDR1 and CDR2 from the germline V gene are MNHEY and SVGAGI. This CDR3 contains 14 residues. CDR3 in DNA: TGTGCCAGCAGTCTCCAAGACAGGAACACTGAAGCTTTCTTT. Protein: CASSLQDRNTEAFF.

As regards this clone: The same CDR3 also results from other DNA sequences found in this sample. The V call is TRBV18, the J call TRBJ2-7, with D perhaps TRBD2 (7 bases). The CDR3 totals 14 residues. V shed 2 bases and J shed 3 bases, with 11 bases lying between them. Germline CDR1 KGHSH, CDR2 LQKENI. In DNA form, the CDR3 reads TGTGCCAGCTCACCAGCCGGGGGGCGCTACGAGCAGTACTTC. This gives the protein CASSPAGGRYEQYF.

In its sample, this clone was seen once. The CDR3 loop is CASSPTSANSYEQYF. The CDR3 nucleotides are TGCGCCAGCAGCCCTACTAGTGCGAACTCCTACGAGCAGTACTTC. The V call is TRBV5-1, the J call TRBJ2-7, with D maybe TRBD2 (5 bases). The V end lost 4 bases, the J end lost 0 bases, and 14 bases lay between the germline ends. The germline V gene encodes CDR1 SGHRS and CDR2 YFSETQ. This CDR3 contains 15 residues.

The V and J genes are TRBV4-2 and TRBJ2-3; maybe TRBD2 (5 bases). Trimming pared 4 bases from V and 7 bases from J, leaving 18 bases between. This CDR3 is 15 amino acids long. Germline CDR1 LGHNA, CDR2 YNFKEQ. DNA of the CDR3: TGTGCCAGCAGCCCGGACCTAGTGGCGGGTCATACGCAGTATTTT. It codes for CASSPDLVAGHTQYF.

V gene TRBV6-1 combines with J gene TRBJ2-7; TRBD2 matches at 10 bases. Germline V gives CDR1 MNHNS, CDR2 SASEGT. After removal of 8 bases from V and 5 bases from J, the junction contained 6 bases not matched to a gene. CDR3 length equals 13 residues. CDR3 DNA: TGTGCCAGCGGAGGGAGCGGGAGGGACGAGCAGTACTTC. Encoded protein: CASGGSGRDEQYF.

This chain connects TRBV13 to TRBJ2-7; 8 nucleotides match TRBD2. The germline CDR1 and CDR2 sequences are PRHDT and FYEKMQ (reference sequence). With V trimmed by 5 bases and J by 3 bases, 15 bases remained unmatched. This CDR3 is 17 amino acids long. CDR3 sequence reads: CASSTYRPGLEVYEQYF. CDR3 bases: TGTGCCAGCAGCACATACAGACCGGGACTAGAAGTCTACGAGCAGTACTTC.

The table lists this clone with a count of one. The V call is TRBV5-6, the J call TRBJ1-2; D uncertain. V was cut by 1 base and J by 3 bases, with 16 bases left in between. The length of the CDR3 is 16 residues. The germline V gene has CDR1 SGHDT and CDR2 YYEEEE. The CDR3: CASSLFGQAGDYGYTF. In DNA form, the CDR3 reads TGTGCCAGCAGCTTGTTTGGGCAGGCAGGCGACTATGGCTACACCTTC.

This clone came up once. The chain employs TRBV27 and TRBJ2-3; D gene ambiguous. The CDR3 is 13 residues long. Germline-derived CDR1 and CDR2 are MNHEY and SMNVEV (reference sequence). Deletions cut 4 bases from V and 4 bases from J, with 9 bases between. The CDR3 protein is CASSYHSSDTQYF. The DNA of the CDR3 is TGTGCCAGCAGTTACCACTCGTCAGATACGCAGTATTTT.

This clone was counted only a few times. V and J are TRBV30 and TRBJ2-7; 10 bases line up with TRBD2. With 7 bases clipped from V and 1 base from J, the junction kept 7 bases outside the gene matches. There are 14 residues in the CDR3. Per the germline V gene, CDR1 is GTSNPN and CDR2 is SVGIG (reference sequence). In nucleotides, the CDR3 is TGTGCCTCCTCCGGGACTAGCGATTCCTACGAGCAGTACTTC. Its translation: CASSGTSDSYEQYF. Supplemented by reference TRBV30 and TRBJ2-7, the full variable domain reads SQTIHQWPATLVQPVGSPLSLECTVEGTSNPNLYWYRQAAGRGLQLLFYSVGIGQISSEVPQNLSASRPQDRQFILSSKKLLLSDSGFYLCASSGTSDSYEQYFGPGTRLTVT.